These 2 T cell receptor beta chains originate from one sample sequenced in a study of T cells in Graves' hyperthyroidism and ophthalmopathy. The TCR beta CDR3 regions underwent amplification using RNA transcripts as the source. An initial round of RT-PCR targeting the TCR CDR3 relied on the HTBI primer set. From the multiplex PCR reads, TCRdb called clonotypes with MiXCR, one entry per CDR3 protein. The sample has fewer than 650,000 distinct CDR3 sequences; about 14% are singletons. The specimen sequenced was blood. These receptors were taken from a woman under 40 with Graves' hyperthyroidism that later progressed to Graves' ophthalmopathy.

The CDR3 DNA sequence: TGTGCCAGCAGCCTAGGTTTAACAGGGGGCCTTTCCTGCGGGGCCAACGTCCTGACTTTC. Protein: CASSLGLTGGLSCGANVLTF. This rearrangement joins TRBV3-2 to TRBJ2-6; the table calls TRBD1, which could not be checked here. TRBV3-2 is annotated as a pseudogene. This CDR3 has 20 residues.

The chain carries TRBV5-8 and TRBJ2-2, with D perhaps matching TRBD1 or TRBD2 (7 bases each). Per the germline V gene, CDR1 is SGHTS and CDR2 is YDEGEE. V was cut by 5 bases and J by 2 bases, with 13 bases left in between. The CDR3 has 15 residues. The CDR3 is CASREGGGNTGELFF. In DNA, the CDR3 is TGTGCCAGCAGGGAGGGAGGGGGCAACACCGGGGAGCTGTTTTTT.